This T cell receptor (beta chain) emerged from a study of cytotoxic CD8 clonotypes in ibrutinib-treated CLL. At the level of the study: Partial response was seen in roughly 25 patients and complete response in 2; after median about 70 months, approximately 14 stayed remitted, about 12 progressed. Productive templates averaged around 260,000 per sample, and productive rearrangements some 96,000.

Whole-study findings and limits: Public clonotypes, found uncommonly, either contracted or stayed stable on treatment.

Of note for this clone: No antigen is known for it. Other DNA sequences in this specimen translate into the identical CDR3.

The CDR3 is 13 amino acids. Between the trimmed V and J ends, which lost 6 bases and 4 bases, there was a span of 13 bases. Per germline, CDR1 MDHEN and CDR2 SYDVKM. Generated by immunoSEQ multiplex PCR, the TCRdb table keeps only in-frame clones and is missing some. The sample holds about 200,000 clones; approximately 70% are singletons and the top ten take over 5.5%. This chain uses TRBV28 with TRBJ2-7; D might be TRBD2 (5 bases). This TCR was sampled from a human donor with chronic lymphocytic leukemia. The starting material was PBMCs, obtained after 12 months of ibrutinib treatment. This chain's CDR3 is CASRLEGGYEQYF. The CDR3 DNA reads TGTGCCAGCAGGTTAGAGGGCGGGTACGAGCAGTACTTC.